This TCR beta chain originates from a study of blood T cell repertoires in COVID-19. Overall study: Spain, Italy and the United States supplied samples that represented acute and convalescent COVID-19.

The CDR3 is made up of 17 amino acids. With V trimmed by 5 bases and J by 4 bases, 13 bases remained unmatched. Authors' methods: Scientists estimated how many nucleated cells there were by amplifying reference gene primers. The repertoire was sequenced with immunoSEQ multiplex PCR; TCRdb's copy has only in-frame clones and lacks some. The V and J calls and clone size were taken over from that table, and D and trimming were inferred from the DNA. The table lists 270,000 or so clones, 80% to 90% of them singletons. Seattle-derived patients entered the study during active infection and were followed longitudinally.

Sequenced material: peripheral blood. The TCR was taken from a woman aged 30 to 39 with COVID-19, enrolled during active disease. The V and J genes are TRBV6-7 and TRBJ2-7, with 11 positions matching TRBD2. TRBV6-7 is known as an ORF, though its function is uncertain. The CDR3 DNA reads as TGTGCCAGCAGTCGGGCAGGCTCTCTAGCGGGGGGTTACGAGCAGTACTTC. Its translation is CASSRAGSLAGGYEQYF.